The present TCR beta chain was sequenced within a study of T cell responses to AZD1222 COVID-19 vaccine. Study outcomes and limitations: Most donors were white British, females outnumbered males, and clonal diversity was possibly underestimated. Researchers took repertoire samples only after the peak T cell response had come.

The method was immunoSEQ multiplex PCR; TCRdb's version includes in-frame clones alone and lacks a portion of them. Here the sample spans 130,000 to 150,000 clones, just under 95% being singletons. A note on this clone: No antigen is known for it.

The source is an adult who had recovered from COVID-19. Source: peripheral blood, taken after recovery from COVID-19.

The CDR3 protein is CASSLLQGTQPQHF. The CDR3 DNA follows: TGCGCCAGCAGCCTCTTACAGGGTACTCAGCCCCAGCATTTT. The chain combines TRBV4-1 with TRBJ1-5; tentatively, D is TRBD1 (6 bases). The CDR3 runs 14 residues. Germline CDR1 and CDR2: MGHRA and YSYEKL. Trimming cost V 4 bases and J 6 bases, with 13 bases left between them.